The 18 T cell receptor beta chains reported below all come from one sample, sequenced in a study of beta chain features in type 1 diabetes. Expressed TCRB transcripts were sequenced after all isolated RNA was converted to cDNA. Assay used: immunoSEQ multiplex PCR; TCRdb lists only in-frame clones, some missing. The sample lists about half a million clones, about an eighth occurring once. Source material: naive CD4+ T cells from blood. The source is a woman aged 18-29 years in good health.

This clone was detected only a few times. V gene TRBV7-6 combines with J gene TRBJ2-1; TRBD1 matches at 12 bases. The germline gives CDR1 SGHVS, CDR2 FNYEAQ. Trimming cost V 5 bases and J 1 base; bases outside gene matches: 15. This CDR3 has 20 residues. CDR3 loop: CASSRPPLGQGASSYNEQFF. Written as DNA, the CDR3 is TGTGCCAGCAGCCGGCCTCCCCTGGGACAGGGGGCGTCGTCCTACAATGAGCAGTTCTTC. Using reference TRBV7-6 and TRBJ2-1 for the parts outside the CDR3, the full variable domain is GAGVSQSPRYKVTKRGQDVALRCDPISGHVSLYWYRQALGQGPEFLTYFNYEAQQDKSGLPNDRFSAERPEGSISTLTIQRTEQRDSAMYRCASSRPPLGQGASSYNEQFFGPGTRLTVL.

The V and J genes are TRBV2 and TRBJ2-5; tentatively, D is TRBD1 (5 bases). Germline assignment: CDR1 SNHLY and CDR2 FYNNEI. There are 13 residues in the CDR3. With 2 bases removed from V and 5 bases from J, the gap between germline ends came to 9 bases. CDR3 DNA: TGTGCCAGCAGTGAACGCAGGGTGGAGACCCAGTACTTC. It codes for CASSERRVETQYF.

The chain employs TRBV28 and TRBJ2-1; D is possibly TRBD1 (7 bases). With 2 bases removed from V and 9 bases from J, the gap between germline ends came to 8 bases. The CDR3 has 12 residues. Germline V CDR1 and CDR2: MDHEN, SYDVKM. In DNA form, the CDR3 reads TGTGCCAGCAGTTTACAGGGGGGTGAGCAGTTCTTC. Its translation: CASSLQGGEQFF.

This clone has only a few counts. This sequence joins TRBV27 and TRBJ2-5; TRBD2 is a possible D gene (6 bases). Between the trimmed V and J ends, which lost 4 bases and 2 bases, there was a span of 14 bases. The CDR3 totals 15 residues. Germline V gene lookup returns CDR1 MNHEY and CDR2 SMNVEV (reference sequence). The CDR3 DNA sequence: TGTGCCAGCAGTTCCGCTAGCGCCGGACAAGAGACCCAGTACTTC. Its protein is CASSSASAGQETQYF.

The chain carries TRBV7-2 and TRBJ2-3, with 10 bases aligning to TRBD1. Germline V gives CDR1 SGHTA, CDR2 FQGNSA. The V and J ends lost 5 bases and 4 bases, in that order; junction bases with no gene match: 3. The CDR3 is 14 residues long. CDR3: CASSRDRGPDTQYF. The DNA for the CDR3 is TGTGCCAGCAGCAGGGACAGGGGACCAGATACGCAGTATTTT.

This chain connects TRBV15 to TRBJ2-3; no clear D gene. Trimming removed 6 bases at V and 4 bases at J, with 14 bases between. Germline CDR1 LNHNV, CDR2 YYDKDF (reference sequence). The CDR3 covers 14 residues. CDR3 region: CATSFRRLSDTQYF. As DNA, the CDR3 is TGTGCCACCAGTTTTCGGCGACTTTCAGATACGCAGTATTTT. The entire variable domain, with the rest obtained from reference TRBV15 and TRBJ2-3, is as follows: DAMVIQNPRYQVTQFGKPVTLSCSQTLNHNVMYWYQQKSSQAPKLLFHYYDKDFNNEADTPDNFQSRRPNTSFCFLDIRSPGLGDTAMYLCATSFRRLSDTQYFGPGTRLTVL.

This clone appeared a few times. V is TRBV14 and J is TRBJ2-1; D gene ambiguous. Germline assignment: CDR1 SGHDN and CDR2 FVKESK. CDR3 length: 14 residues. V was trimmed by 0 bases and J by 9 bases, leaving 12 bases between them. CDR3 loop: CASSQDRSGGEQFF. DNA for the CDR3: TGTGCCAGCAGCCAAGATCGTTCGGGCGGTGAGCAGTTCTTC.

In this sample, this clone turned up a few times. The chain has TRBV7-2 and TRBJ2-5; 8 bases align to TRBD1. V trimming: 1 base; J trimming: 1 base; junction bases outside the gene matches: 5. In germline, CDR1 is SGHTA, CDR2 FQGNSA. The CDR3 length is 16 residues. CDR3 in DNA: TGTGCCAGCAGCTTAGTGCAGGGGGCTTTCCAAGAGACCCAGTACTTC. Amino acid sequence: CASSLVQGAFQETQYF.

The chain combines TRBV4-1 with TRBJ2-5; 14 nucleotides match TRBD2. The CDR3 has 16 amino acids. The ends lost 4 bases at V and 3 bases at J; junction bases unmatched: 4. Germline lookup yields CDR1 MGHRA and CDR2 YSYEKL. CDR3: CASSLRLAGGKETQYF. CDR3 DNA sequence: TGCGCCAGCAGCCTAAGACTAGCGGGGGGGAAAGAGACCCAGTACTTC.

V usage is TRBV5-6 and J usage is TRBJ1-2; a possible D gene is TRBD1 (5 bases). V was shortened by 3 bases and J by 4 bases, with 13 bases between the two germline ends. Germline V gene sequence: CDR1 SGHDT, CDR2 YYEEEE. This CDR3 has 14 residues. The CDR3 region is CASSSTAGSYGYTF. CDR3 in DNA: TGTGCCAGCAGCTCGACAGCTGGGTCCTATGGCTACACCTTC.

The gene calls are TRBV28 and TRBJ1-4; D is ambiguous. Germline CDR1 reads MDHEN; CDR2 reads SYDVKM. The CDR3 runs to 12 residues. The ends were cut back, 8 bases at V and 4 bases at J, with 8 bases in the middle. CDR3 loop: CASRWGNEKLFF. For the CDR3, the DNA is TGTGCCAGCCGGTGGGGTAATGAAAAACTGTTTTTT.

This clone has just a few counts. CDR3 nucleotides: TGTGCCAGCAGTATTGCCGGGGCCTACGAGCAGTACGTC. It translates to CASSIAGAYEQYV. The V call is TRBV28, the J call TRBJ2-7, with TRBD2 as a possible D gene (5 bases). V lost 5 bases to trimming and J lost 2 bases, with 10 bases between them. CDR1 is MDHEN and CDR2 is SYDVKM in the germline V gene. The CDR3 extends over 13 amino acids.

The rearrangement joins TRBV7-3 to TRBJ2-3; 8 bases are shared with TRBD2. Germline V gives CDR1 SGHTA, CDR2 FQGTGA. With 2 bases clipped from V and 4 bases from J, the junction kept 8 bases outside the gene matches. CDR3 length: 16 residues. The chain's CDR3 is CASSLFSGGAADTQYF. In DNA form, the CDR3 reads TGTGCCAGCAGCTTATTCTCGGGAGGGGCCGCAGATACGCAGTATTTT.

The J gene is TRBJ1-1, the V gene TRBV5-4; 8 positions match TRBD1. Germline CDR1 is SGHNT and CDR2 is YYREEE (reference sequence). Trimming took 4 bases from V and 5 from J; bases not matched to a gene: 10. This CDR3 has 15 amino acids. This CDR3 is CASSRDGQGGTEAFF. As DNA, the CDR3 is TGTGCCAGCAGCCGGGACGGACAGGGAGGTACTGAAGCTTTCTTT.

The chain is built from TRBV6-1 and TRBJ2-5; D call uncertain. The CDR3 runs to 12 residues. In germline, CDR1 is MNHNS, CDR2 SASEGT. V shed 3 bases and J shed 13 bases, with 15 bases lying between them. CDR3 residues: CASSDWAASRYF. The CDR3 DNA is TGTGCCAGCAGTGATTGGGCAGCCTCTCGGTACTTC.

A few counts support this clone. The chain employs TRBV7-8 and TRBJ2-7, with 10 bases matching TRBD2. The trim removed 5 bases at V and 6 bases at J, leaving 7 bases unmatched. The CDR3 totals 14 residues. The germline gives CDR1 SGHVS, CDR2 FQNEAQ. CDR3 residues: CASSPRASGGEQYV. The CDR3 DNA reads TGTGCCAGCAGCCCCAGGGCTAGCGGGGGCGAGCAGTACGTC.

This chain connects TRBV4-2 to TRBJ1-6; unclear D gene. The V end was cut by 2 bases, the J end by 10 bases, with 12 bases between. This CDR3 has 14 residues. The germline CDR1 and CDR2 sequences are LGHNA and YNFKEQ. The CDR3 coding sequence is TGTGCCAGCAGCCAAAAGCGGTTTAGCTCACCCCTCCACTTT. It yields the protein CASSQKRFSSPLHF.

V gene TRBV7-9 combines with J gene TRBJ1-2; the D is unclear. The CDR3 sequence is 15 residues long. Germline lookup yields CDR1 SEHNR and CDR2 FQNEAQ (reference sequence). V was trimmed by 5 bases and J by 5 bases, leaving 18 bases between them. The CDR3, as DNA: TGTGCCAGCAGCCCCACAAAGGGAACTGAGTATGGCTACACCTTC. This translates into CASSPTKGTEYGYTF.